Sequencing of this T cell receptor beta chain was carried out in a study of CD8 T cells in ankylosing spondylitis (TCRdb year 2017). For context, the study as a whole: The study profiled T cell receptor beta repertoires in healthy donors and ankylosing spondylitis patients to find disease-linked TCR variants. The full study cohort was made up of about 24 ankylosing spondylitis patients and roughly 98 healthy donors. Peripheral blood was sampled, and synovial fluid was also collected from ankylosing spondylitis patients.

As for this clonotype: Its recognized antigen is unknown. No qualities accompany the bases; no much larger clone lies one base away.

Reads for this sample came from an Illumina HiSeq 2500. Quantitative 5'-RACE with molecular barcodes was used to prepare TCR beta libraries. For the original study's pipeline: Disease-linked TCR variants were identified with a new computational method built on a probabilistic model of VDJ rearrangement. Clones were called with MiXCR by TCRdb after fastp trimmed the public reads at Q25, and only in-frame beta chains were retained. Under each unique CDR3 protein, matching rows form one entry showing the most common genes and DNA. The V and J calls come from TCRdb's annotation, not from the publication. This sample has 200,000 to 250,000 distinct CDR3 sequences in its table, and around 20% of those were observed once. The ten largest clones take up about 39% of the sample. Taken from the germline V gene (reference sequence), the CDR1 and CDR2 loops are LNHDA and SQIVND. The CDR3 runs 16 amino acids, cysteine and phenylalanine included. Only the CDR3 DNA stays, 48 bases, in frame from base 1. Ends trimmed: V by 3 bases, J by 9 bases; bases unmatched to a gene: 8.

The study at large found these results: A CD8+ phenotype was shown by the disease-linked clones, which were found at relatively low frequencies in peripheral blood. A TCR beta motif made up of several highly homologous amino acid variants appeared to be characteristic of blood from ankylosing spondylitis patients. Some of the motif variants had been reported before in the synovial fluid and blood of reactive arthritis patients, a finding that suggests common disease-initiation mechanisms. According to the report, matched synovial fluid samples from ankylosing spondylitis patients were significantly enriched for the disease-linked clones.

The chain links TRBV19 with TRBJ2-1; 13 central bases correspond to TRBD2. The receptor was derived from a male donor with ankylosing spondylitis. Sequenced material: blood, either unsorted or a sorted T cell fraction (not recorded which). The bases are TGTGCCAGTAGTATGGGGACTAGCGGGATTTGGCTTGAGCAGTTCTTC. This sequence encodes CASSMGTSGIWLEQFF.